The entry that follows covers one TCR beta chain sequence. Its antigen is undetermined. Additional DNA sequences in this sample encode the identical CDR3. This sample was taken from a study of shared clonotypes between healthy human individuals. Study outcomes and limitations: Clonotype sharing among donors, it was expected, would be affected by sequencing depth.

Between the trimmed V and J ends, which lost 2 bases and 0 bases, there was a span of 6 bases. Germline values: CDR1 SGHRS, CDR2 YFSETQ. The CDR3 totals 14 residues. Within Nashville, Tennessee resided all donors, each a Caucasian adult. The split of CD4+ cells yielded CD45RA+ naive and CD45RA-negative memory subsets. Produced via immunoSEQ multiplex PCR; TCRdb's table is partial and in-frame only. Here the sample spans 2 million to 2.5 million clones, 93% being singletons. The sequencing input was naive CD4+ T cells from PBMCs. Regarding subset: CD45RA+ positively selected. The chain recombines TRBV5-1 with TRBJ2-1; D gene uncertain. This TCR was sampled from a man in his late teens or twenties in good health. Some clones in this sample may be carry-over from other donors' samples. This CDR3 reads CASSFRTSYNEQFF. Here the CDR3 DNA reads TGCGCCAGCAGCTTCAGGACCTCCTACAATGAGCAGTTCTTC.